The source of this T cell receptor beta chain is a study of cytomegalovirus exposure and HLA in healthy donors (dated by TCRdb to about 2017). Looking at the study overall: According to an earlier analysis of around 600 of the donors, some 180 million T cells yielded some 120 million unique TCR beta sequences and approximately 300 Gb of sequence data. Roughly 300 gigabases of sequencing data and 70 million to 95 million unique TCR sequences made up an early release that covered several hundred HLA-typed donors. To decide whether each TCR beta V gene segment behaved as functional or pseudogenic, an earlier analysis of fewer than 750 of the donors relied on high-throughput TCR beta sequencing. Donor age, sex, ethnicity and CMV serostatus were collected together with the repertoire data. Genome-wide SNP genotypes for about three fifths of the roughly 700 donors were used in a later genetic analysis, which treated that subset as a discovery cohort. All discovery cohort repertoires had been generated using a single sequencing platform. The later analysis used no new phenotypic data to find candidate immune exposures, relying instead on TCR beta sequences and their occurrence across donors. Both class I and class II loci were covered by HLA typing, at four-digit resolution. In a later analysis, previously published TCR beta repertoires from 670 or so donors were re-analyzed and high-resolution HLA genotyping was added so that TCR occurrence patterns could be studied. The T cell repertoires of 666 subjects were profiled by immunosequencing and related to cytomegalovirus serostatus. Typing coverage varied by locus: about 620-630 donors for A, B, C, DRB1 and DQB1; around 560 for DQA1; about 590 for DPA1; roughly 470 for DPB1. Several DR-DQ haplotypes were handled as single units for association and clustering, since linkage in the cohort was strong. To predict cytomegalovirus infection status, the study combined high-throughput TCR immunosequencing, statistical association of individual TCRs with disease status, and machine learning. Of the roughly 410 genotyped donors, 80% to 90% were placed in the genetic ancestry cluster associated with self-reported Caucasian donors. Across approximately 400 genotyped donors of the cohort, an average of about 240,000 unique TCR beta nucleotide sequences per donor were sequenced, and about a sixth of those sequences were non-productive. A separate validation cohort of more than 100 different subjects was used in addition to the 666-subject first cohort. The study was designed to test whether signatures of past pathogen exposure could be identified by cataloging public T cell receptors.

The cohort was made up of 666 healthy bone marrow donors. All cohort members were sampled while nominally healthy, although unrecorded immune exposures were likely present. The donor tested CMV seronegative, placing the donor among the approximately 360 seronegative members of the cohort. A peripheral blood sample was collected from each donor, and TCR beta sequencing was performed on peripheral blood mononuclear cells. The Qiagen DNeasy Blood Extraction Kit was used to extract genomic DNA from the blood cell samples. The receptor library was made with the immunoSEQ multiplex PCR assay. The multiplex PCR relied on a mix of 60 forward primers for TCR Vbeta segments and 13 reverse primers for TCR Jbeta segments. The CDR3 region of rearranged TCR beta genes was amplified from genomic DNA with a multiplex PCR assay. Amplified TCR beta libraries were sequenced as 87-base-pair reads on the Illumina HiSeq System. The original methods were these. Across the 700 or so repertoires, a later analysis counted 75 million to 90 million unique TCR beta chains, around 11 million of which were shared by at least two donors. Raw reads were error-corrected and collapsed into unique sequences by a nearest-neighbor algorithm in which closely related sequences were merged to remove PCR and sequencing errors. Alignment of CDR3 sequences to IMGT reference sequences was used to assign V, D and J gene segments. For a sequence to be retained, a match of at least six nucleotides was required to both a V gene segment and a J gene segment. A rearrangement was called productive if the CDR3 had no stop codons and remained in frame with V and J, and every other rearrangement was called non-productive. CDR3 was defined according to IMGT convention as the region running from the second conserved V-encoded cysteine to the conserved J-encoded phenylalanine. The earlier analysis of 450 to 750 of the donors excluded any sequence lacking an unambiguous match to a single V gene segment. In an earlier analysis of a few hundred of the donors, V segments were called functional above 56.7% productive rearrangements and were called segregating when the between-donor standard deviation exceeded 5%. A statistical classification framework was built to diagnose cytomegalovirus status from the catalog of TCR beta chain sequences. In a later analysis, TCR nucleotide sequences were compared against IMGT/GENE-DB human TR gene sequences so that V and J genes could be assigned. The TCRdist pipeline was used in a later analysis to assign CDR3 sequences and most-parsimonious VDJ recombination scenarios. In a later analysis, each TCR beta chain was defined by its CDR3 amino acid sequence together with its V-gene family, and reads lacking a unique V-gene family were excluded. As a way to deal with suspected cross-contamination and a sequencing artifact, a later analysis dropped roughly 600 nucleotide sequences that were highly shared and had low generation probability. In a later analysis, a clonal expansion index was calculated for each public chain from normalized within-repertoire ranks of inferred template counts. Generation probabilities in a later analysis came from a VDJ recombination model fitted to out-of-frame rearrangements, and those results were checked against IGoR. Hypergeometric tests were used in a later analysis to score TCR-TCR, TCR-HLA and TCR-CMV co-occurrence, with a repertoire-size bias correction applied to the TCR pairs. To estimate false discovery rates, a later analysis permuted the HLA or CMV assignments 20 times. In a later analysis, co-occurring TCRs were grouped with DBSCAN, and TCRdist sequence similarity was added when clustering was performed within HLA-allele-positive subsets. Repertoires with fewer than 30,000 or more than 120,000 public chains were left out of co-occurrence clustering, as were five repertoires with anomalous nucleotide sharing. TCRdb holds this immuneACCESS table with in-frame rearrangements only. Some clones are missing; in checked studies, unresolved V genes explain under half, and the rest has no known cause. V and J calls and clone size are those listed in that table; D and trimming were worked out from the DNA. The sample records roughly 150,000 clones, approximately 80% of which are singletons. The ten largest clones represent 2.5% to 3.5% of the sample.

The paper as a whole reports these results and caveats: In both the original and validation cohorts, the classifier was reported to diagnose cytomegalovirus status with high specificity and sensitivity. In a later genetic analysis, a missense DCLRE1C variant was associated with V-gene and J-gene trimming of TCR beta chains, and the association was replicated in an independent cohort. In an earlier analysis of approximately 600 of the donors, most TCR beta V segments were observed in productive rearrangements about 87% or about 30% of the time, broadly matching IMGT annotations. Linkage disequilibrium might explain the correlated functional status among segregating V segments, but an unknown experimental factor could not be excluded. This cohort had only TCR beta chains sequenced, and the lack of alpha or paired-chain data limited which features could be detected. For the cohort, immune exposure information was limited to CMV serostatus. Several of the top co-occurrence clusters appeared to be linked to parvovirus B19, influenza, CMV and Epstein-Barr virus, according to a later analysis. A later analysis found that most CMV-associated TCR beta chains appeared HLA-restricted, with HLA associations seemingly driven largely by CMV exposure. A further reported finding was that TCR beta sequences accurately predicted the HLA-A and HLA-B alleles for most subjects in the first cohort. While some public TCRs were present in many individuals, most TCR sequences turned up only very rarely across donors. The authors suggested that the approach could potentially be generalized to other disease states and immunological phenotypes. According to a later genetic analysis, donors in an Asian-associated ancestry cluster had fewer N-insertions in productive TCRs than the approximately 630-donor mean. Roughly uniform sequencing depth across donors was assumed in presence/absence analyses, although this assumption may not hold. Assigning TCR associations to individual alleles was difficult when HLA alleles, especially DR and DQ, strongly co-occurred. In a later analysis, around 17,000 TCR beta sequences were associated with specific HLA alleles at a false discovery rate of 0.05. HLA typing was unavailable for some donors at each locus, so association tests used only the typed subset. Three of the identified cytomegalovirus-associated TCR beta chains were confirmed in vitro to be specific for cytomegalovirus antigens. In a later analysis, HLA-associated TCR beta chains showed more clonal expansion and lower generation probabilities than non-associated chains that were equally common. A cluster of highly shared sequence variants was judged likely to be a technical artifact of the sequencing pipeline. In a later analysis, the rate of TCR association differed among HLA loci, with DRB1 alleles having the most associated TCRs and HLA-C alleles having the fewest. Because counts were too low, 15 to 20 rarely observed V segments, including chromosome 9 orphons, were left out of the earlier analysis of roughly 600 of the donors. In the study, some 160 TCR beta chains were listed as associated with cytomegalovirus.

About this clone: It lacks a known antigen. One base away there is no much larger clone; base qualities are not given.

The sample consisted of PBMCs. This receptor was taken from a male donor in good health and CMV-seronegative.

For the CDR3, the sequence is CASSLQGPNEQFF. The DNA is as follows: TGTGCCAGCAGCCTACAGGGCCCCAATGAGCAGTTCTTC. The rearranged chain carries TRBV7-9 and TRBJ2-1; TRBD1 might be the D gene, on 6 matching bases. The CDR3 goes from the cysteine to the phenylalanine over 13 residues. The DNA shown is the 39-base CDR3, in frame from base 1. V lost 5 bases and J lost 6 bases; the stretch between them is 11 bases long. CDR1 and CDR2, per the germline V gene (reference sequence), are SEHNR and FQNEAQ.